This T cell receptor (beta chain) was obtained from a study of monozygotic twins with inflammatory bowel disease. The germline gives CDR1 DFQATT, CDR2 SNEGSKA (reference sequence). This CDR3 spans 15 amino acids. From its re-call of the 5' RACE reads, TCRdb lists each CDR3 protein once, without DNA. The listing records 400,000 to 500,000 distinct CDR3 sequences. The source of this sequence is a human donor with ulcerative colitis or Crohn's disease, or a healthy co-twin of an affected twin (not recorded which). This chain uses TRBV20-1 with TRBJ2-1; the TCRdb call, TRBD2, lacks DNA for checking. Sequenced material: blood. CDR3 in amino acids: CSANQLRGALNEQFF.